A single sample gave rise to the 32 T cell receptor beta chains below, sequenced in a study of TIL therapy for anti-PD-1-resistant metastatic lung cancer. Time point: pre-treatment sample, taken before nivolumab and TIL therapy. This was the immunoSEQ v3 assay. Clones were read by immunoSEQ multiplex PCR, and TCRdb kept only the in-frame ones, dropping some. The sample yields 15,000 to 20,000 clones, around four fifths seen once. The starting material was blood, obtained at baseline. All receptors derive from a person aged 25 to 85 with non-small cell lung cancer.

The V and J genes are TRBV7-3 and TRBJ2-3; no definite D call. The germline gives CDR1 SGHTA, CDR2 FQGTGA. V was shortened by 2 bases and J by 2 bases, with 2 bases between the two germline ends. The CDR3 totals 12 residues. The CDR3 protein is CASSLYTDTQYF. The CDR3, as DNA: TGTGCCAGCAGCTTATACACAGATACGCAGTATTTT.

This chain uses TRBV5-4 with TRBJ1-2; TRBD1 agrees at 7 bases. The CDR3 totals 14 residues. J lost 4 bases, V lost 4 bases, and 7 bases had no gene match. From germline, CDR1 is SGHNT and CDR2 YYREEE (reference sequence). In nucleotides, the CDR3 is TGTGCCAGCAGCCCCGGACAGGTTGGCTATGGCTACACCTTC. Its protein product is CASSPGQVGYGYTF.

The chain employs TRBV23-1 and TRBJ2-6; 11 bases match TRBD2. TRBV23-1 carries the ORF label, with uncertain function. V shed 11 bases, J shed 0 bases, and the junction held 9 bases outside the gene matches. The CDR3 covers 17 residues. The CDR3 is CAETRLAGSSGANVLTF. The CDR3 nucleotides read TGCGCCGAAACTAGACTAGCGGGGAGCTCTGGGGCCAACGTCCTGACTTTC.

The chain is built from TRBV6-5 and TRBJ2-3; D is unresolved. V shed 6 bases and J shed 2 bases, with 12 bases lying between them. From germline, CDR1 is MNHEY and CDR2 SVGAGI. This CDR3 contains 14 residues. The CDR3 region is CASRSWSPTDTQYF. In DNA form, the CDR3 reads TGTGCCAGCAGATCCTGGTCCCCCACAGATACGCAGTATTTT.

The chain employs TRBV4-3 and TRBJ2-2; 8 nucleotides agree with TRBD2. CDR1 LGHNA and CDR2 YSLEER come from the germline V gene. V lost 0 bases, J lost 8 bases, and 8 bases stayed unmatched. This CDR3 has 16 residues. This CDR3 reads CASSQEAGAWRGELFF. Written as DNA, the CDR3 is TGCGCCAGCAGCCAAGAAGCGGGAGCTTGGAGAGGGGAGCTGTTTTTT.

The rearrangement links TRBV19 to TRBJ1-6; D possibly corresponds to TRBD1 (5 bases). Germline V gene lookup returns CDR1 LNHDA and CDR2 SQIVND (reference sequence). V was shortened by 3 bases and J by 9 bases, with 15 bases between the two germline ends. This CDR3 spans 15 amino acids. In DNA form, the CDR3 reads TGTGCCAGTAGTATTGGGGGAATGGGTGCTTCACCCCTCCACTTT. Protein: CASSIGGMGASPLHF.

The gene calls are TRBV7-2 and TRBJ2-5; D is possibly TRBD1 or TRBD2 (5 bases each). The germline gives CDR1 SGHTA, CDR2 FQGNSA. This CDR3 spans 13 amino acids. The germline V and J ends were trimmed by 1 base and 4 bases, with 7 bases remaining between them. This chain's CDR3 is CASSLGGRETQYF. The DNA of the CDR3 is TGTGCCAGCAGCTTAGGGGGGAGAGAGACCCAGTACTTC.

The chain combines TRBV27 with TRBJ1-1; D remains unclear. The germline V gene encodes CDR1 MNHEY and CDR2 SMNVEV (reference sequence). Trimming removed 3 bases from V and 3 bases from J, with 8 bases in between. The CDR3 sequence is 13 residues long. Here the CDR3 reads CASSLAVDTEAFF. The CDR3 DNA is TGTGCCAGCAGTTTGGCCGTGGACACTGAAGCTTTCTTT.

The chain couples TRBV28 to TRBJ1-2; 12 nucleotides line up with TRBD1. The junction had 6 bases not matched to a gene; V was cut back by 8 bases and J by 5 bases. CDR1 MDHEN and CDR2 SYDVKM come from the germline V gene. The CDR3 has 14 residues. The CDR3 loop is CASQRDRGQYGYTF. The CDR3, as DNA: TGTGCCAGCCAACGGGACAGGGGGCAATATGGCTACACCTTC.

The chain carries TRBV28 and TRBJ1-4; D is unresolved. V was clipped by 10 bases and J by 2 bases, with 17 bases between them. The CDR3 contains 15 residues. The germline V gene has CDR1 MDHEN and CDR2 SYDVKM. CDR3 protein: CATNDPGGTNEKLFF. The CDR3 region has the DNA TGTGCCACCAATGACCCAGGTGGGACTAATGAAAAACTGTTTTTT.

The chain couples TRBV2 to TRBJ2-5, with TRBD2 identical over 8 bases. TRBJ2-7 matches the DNA end more closely, so the J call is doubtful. There are 14 residues in the CDR3. CDR1 SNHLY and CDR2 FYNNEI come from the germline V gene. As DNA, the CDR3 is TGTGCCAGCACGCGCGGGAGGCCCTCCTACGAGCAGTACTTC. Translated: CASTRGRPSYEQYF.

CDR3 DNA sequence: TGTGCCAGCAGTTACCGCCAGACAGGGGGGTACGAGCAGTACTTC. It translates to CASSYRQTGGYEQYF. The chain carries TRBV6-5 and TRBJ2-7, with TRBD1 matching 9 bases. Germline V CDR1 and CDR2: MNHEY, SVGAGI. The trim removed 2 bases at V and 4 bases at J, leaving 6 bases unmatched. The CDR3 loop spans 15 amino acids.

This rearrangement joins TRBV2 to TRBJ2-5, with D unresolved. Trimming took 9 bases from V and 5 from J, leaving 13 bases between them. The CDR3 runs to 12 residues. Germline values: CDR1 SNHLY, CDR2 FYNNEI. As DNA, the CDR3 is TGTGCCAGTAACCTCGACCCGGAGACCCAGTACTTC. Translating it yields CASNLDPETQYF.

The chain combines TRBV28 with TRBJ1-5; TRBD1 might be the D (5 bases). Looked up from germline, CDR1 is MDHEN and CDR2 is SYDVKM. The CDR3 is 13 amino acids. The V and J ends lost 5 bases and 4 bases respectively, with 9 bases between them. CDR3 DNA: TGTGCCAGCAGTGGGACCGTGAATCAGCCCCAGCATTTT. Translating gives CASSGTVNQPQHF.

The V and J genes are TRBV7-9 and TRBJ1-5, with 7 nucleotides matching TRBD1. CDR3 length equals 14 residues. The junction had 2 bases not matched to a gene; V was cut back by 3 bases and J by 3 bases. Germline lookup yields CDR1 SEHNR and CDR2 FQNEAQ (reference sequence). The CDR3 DNA follows: TGTGCCAGCAGCTTGGGACAGCCCAATCAGCCCCAGCATTTT. Translation gives CASSLGQPNQPQHF.

This clone occurred a few times. The V gene is TRBV10-3, the J gene TRBJ2-1, with D perhaps being TRBD1 or TRBD2 (6 bases each). V lost 4 bases to trimming and J lost 7 bases, with 11 bases between them. Germline CDR1 and CDR2: ENHRY and SYGVKD. This CDR3 comprises 13 residues. The CDR3 loop reads CAISGTGANEQFF. CDR3 DNA sequence: TGTGCCATCAGTGGTACGGGGGCTAATGAGCAGTTCTTC.

The V and J genes are TRBV5-5 and TRBJ2-7, with 7 bases identical to TRBD1. V gave up 4 bases and J gave up 3 bases; unmatched junction bases: 4. Looked up from germline, CDR1 is SGHKS and CDR2 is YYEKEE (reference sequence). The CDR3 contains 13 residues. The CDR3 sequence: CASSPGQVYEQYF. The DNA for the CDR3 is TGTGCCAGCAGCCCAGGACAGGTCTACGAGCAGTACTTC.

The chain couples TRBV13 to TRBJ2-3, with TRBD2 identical over 10 bases. The V and J ends lost 4 bases and 4 bases, in that order; junction bases with no gene match: 11. The CDR3 loop spans 17 amino acids. The germline V gene has CDR1 PRHDT and CDR2 FYEKMQ (reference sequence). DNA for the CDR3: TGTGCCAGCAGCTCCCCCTTCCAGCGGGGGGGCCCAGATACGCAGTATTTT. Protein product: CASSSPFQRGGPDTQYF.

In its sample, this clone was seen a few times. J is TRBJ1-1 and V is TRBV11-3; 8 bases match TRBD1. The length of the CDR3 is 14 residues. Germline CDR1 is SGHNT and CDR2 is YENEEA. The trim removed 5 bases at V and 5 bases at J, leaving 7 bases unmatched. CDR3 amino acids: CASSKTGVGTEAFF. The CDR3 nucleotides read TGTGCCAGCAGCAAGACAGGGGTCGGGACTGAAGCTTTCTTT.

The chain is built from TRBV5-1 and TRBJ2-6; D is uncertain. Germline V lookup: CDR1 SGHRS, CDR2 YFSETQ. This CDR3 comprises 16 residues. Trimming cost V 3 bases and J 0 bases, with 10 bases left between them. The CDR3 here is CASSWAFDSGANVLTF. CDR3 in DNA: TGCGCCAGCAGCTGGGCCTTTGACTCTGGGGCCAACGTCCTGACTTTC.

The V and J genes are TRBV5-1 and TRBJ2-2; no clear D gene. The germline V and J ends were trimmed by 5 bases and 3 bases, with 5 bases remaining between them. CDR1 and CDR2 (germline): SGHRS, YFSETQ. This CDR3 is 12 amino acids long. CDR3 loop: CASSWYTGELFF. The DNA of the CDR3 is TGCGCCAGCAGTTGGTACACCGGGGAGCTGTTTTTT.

The rearrangement links TRBV6-1 to TRBJ1-5; D not certain. Germline CDR1 reads MNHNS; CDR2 reads SASEGT. The CDR3 spans 13 residues. V gave up 6 bases and J gave up 4 bases, with 10 bases separating them. The CDR3 spells CASRLDGNQPQHF. Here the CDR3 DNA reads TGTGCCAGCAGACTCGACGGGAATCAGCCCCAGCATTTT.

This sequence joins TRBV18 and TRBJ2-3; D is unclear. The CDR3 is 15 residues long. Between the trimmed V and J ends, which lost 1 base and 1 base, there was a span of 9 bases. Germline CDR1 reads KGHSH; CDR2 reads LQKENI. The CDR3 nucleotides are TGTGCCAGCTCACCACGAGTCCGGGGCACAGATACGCAGTATTTT. Amino acid sequence: CASSPRVRGTDTQYF.

The chain uses TRBV4-3 and TRBJ1-4; 9 nucleotides match TRBD1. After removal of 3 bases from V and 8 bases from J, the junction contained 13 bases not matched to a gene. The CDR3 loop spans 17 amino acids. Germline assignment: CDR1 LGHNA and CDR2 YSLEER. In DNA, the CDR3 is TGCGCCAGCAGCCAGGATAACAGGGGGCGAGTGGGCGAAAAACTGTTTTTT. It codes for CASSQDNRGRVGEKLFF.

CDR3 in DNA: TGTGCCAGCAGTAAAACAGAAAGCAATCAGCCCCAGCATTTT. Translated: CASSKTESNQPQHF. This rearrangement joins TRBV2 to TRBJ1-5; no clear D gene. The CDR3 length is 14 residues. The germline CDR1 and CDR2 sequences are SNHLY and FYNNEI. Trimming shortened V by 5 bases and J by 1 base, and 9 bases separated the two germline ends.

The chain carries TRBV28 and TRBJ1-1; D might be TRBD1 (6 bases). CDR3 length: 13 amino acids. Germline V CDR1 and CDR2: MDHEN, SYDVKM. The V and J ends lost 6 bases and 7 bases respectively, with 15 bases between them. The CDR3 reads CASRLPGANEAFF. CDR3 coding DNA: TGTGCCAGCAGGCTCCCAGGGGCGAATGAAGCTTTCTTT.

The V and J genes are TRBV15 and TRBJ1-2, with D hard to call. Germline lookup yields CDR1 LNHNV and CDR2 YYDKDF (reference sequence). V gave up 1 base and J gave up 4 bases, with 7 bases separating them. The CDR3 extends over 13 amino acids. The CDR3 spells CATSRVGVYGYTF. The CDR3 DNA reads TGTGCCACCAGCAGAGTAGGCGTCTATGGCTACACCTTC.

V gene TRBV5-6 combines with J gene TRBJ1-1; TRBD1 matches at 10 bases. This CDR3 region has 14 residues. J gave up 5 bases and V 3 bases, and 4 bases lay outside the gene matches. Germline CDR1 reads SGHDT; CDR2 reads YYEEEE. This chain's CDR3 is CASSWRTGGTEAFF. The CDR3, as DNA: TGTGCCAGCAGCTGGCGGACAGGGGGGACTGAAGCTTTCTTT. The full variable domain, with the rest looked up from reference TRBV5-6 and TRBJ1-1, is DAGVTQSPTHLIKTRGQQVTLRCSPKSGHDTVSWYQQALGQGPQFIFQYYEEEERQRGNFPDRFSGHQFPNYSSELNVNALLLGDSALYLCASSWRTGGTEAFFGQGTRLTVV.

The gene calls are TRBV7-9 and TRBJ2-7, with TRBD2 matching over 9 bases. Germline V gene lookup returns CDR1 SEHNR and CDR2 FQNEAQ (reference sequence). There are 16 residues in the CDR3. Germline trimming cut 4 bases from V and 4 bases from J; bases unmatched to any gene: 11. DNA of the CDR3: TGTGCCAGCAGCTCTTCCATGGGAGCGGGGGGATACGAGCAGTACTTC. It encodes CASSSSMGAGGYEQYF. The variable domain in full, completed from reference TRBV7-9 and TRBJ2-7, reads DTGVSQNPRHKITKRGQNVTFRCDPISEHNRLYWYRQTLGQGPEFLTYFQNEAQLEKSRLLSDRFSAERPKGSFSTLEIQRTEQGDSAMYLCASSSSMGAGGYEQYFGPGTRLTVT.

The chain is built from TRBV5-1 and TRBJ1-3; no clear D gene. The V end was cut by 0 bases, the J end by 0 bases, with 13 bases between. Per the germline V gene, CDR1 is SGHRS and CDR2 is YFSETQ. This CDR3 region has 17 residues. The CDR3 region is CASSLASSTSSGNTIYF. The DNA for the CDR3 is TGCGCCAGCAGCTTGGCTAGCAGTACCTCCTCTGGAAACACCATATATTTT.

The chain links TRBV21-1 to TRBJ1-2; the D call TRBD1 from the table was never checked on the DNA. TRBV21-1 constitutes a pseudogene. CDR3 length: 15 amino acids. The CDR3 sequence is CASSKGGDRIYGYTF. Written as DNA, the CDR3 is TGTGCCAGCAGCAAAGGAGGGGACAGGATCTATGGCTACACCTTC.

V gene TRBV30 combines with J gene TRBJ1-6; no clear D gene. V lost 7 bases and J lost 5, with 9 bases in between. From germline, CDR1 is GTSNPN and CDR2 SVGIG (reference sequence). The CDR3 length is 12 residues. The CDR3 protein is CAYGPDNSPLHF. As DNA, the CDR3 is TGTGCCTATGGGCCGGATAATTCACCCCTCCACTTT.